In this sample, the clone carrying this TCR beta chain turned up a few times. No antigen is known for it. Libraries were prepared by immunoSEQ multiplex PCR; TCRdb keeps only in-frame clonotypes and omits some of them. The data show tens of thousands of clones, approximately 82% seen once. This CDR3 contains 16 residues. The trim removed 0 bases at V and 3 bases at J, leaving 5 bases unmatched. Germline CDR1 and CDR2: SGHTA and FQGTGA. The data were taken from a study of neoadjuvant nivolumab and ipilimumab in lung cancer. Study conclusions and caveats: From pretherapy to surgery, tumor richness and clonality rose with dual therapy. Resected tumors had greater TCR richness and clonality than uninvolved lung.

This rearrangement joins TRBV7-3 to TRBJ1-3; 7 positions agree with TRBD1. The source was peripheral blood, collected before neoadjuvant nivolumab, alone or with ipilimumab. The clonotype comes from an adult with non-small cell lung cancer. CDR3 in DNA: TGTGCCAGCAGCTTAACAGGGGGCACTGGTGGAAACACCATATATTTT. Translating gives CASSLTGGTGGNTIYF.